The clone carrying this T cell receptor (beta chain) appeared a single time. Its antigen is unidentified. Obtained as resections during corrective heart surgery, the thymus tissue was then studied. CDR1 and CDR2 (germline): MDHEN, SYDVKM. Deletions cut 1 base from V and 5 bases from J, with 11 bases between. This CDR3 region has 14 residues. Only in-frame clones appear in the TCRdb table, and some are missing; sequencing was by immunoSEQ multiplex PCR. The table shows roughly 120,000 clones, with 90% to 95% occurring only once. These data are taken from a study of human thymus T cells. Study conclusions and caveats: There were highly overlapping thymic repertoires among unrelated individuals, as related research reported. Within thymic and blood repertoires, V and J gene usage appeared to be biased.

The source of this sequence is a boy under two years old with a congenital heart defect but otherwise immunologically healthy. V and J are TRBV28 and TRBJ2-5; D is possibly TRBD2 (6 bases). Material for sequencing was thymus tissue. The CDR3 coding sequence is TGTGCCAGCAGTTTATCTTCCCGGGGGGAGACCCAGTACTTC. This codes for CASSLSSRGETQYF.